These 26 T cell receptor beta chains were sequenced from one sample in a study of T-cell reconstitution after alpha-beta-depleted transplantation in children. Preparation of the TCRbeta library was carried out with unique molecular identifiers. MiXCR was run by TCRdb on the PCR reads, yielding one entry per CDR3 protein. There are approximately 350,000 distinct CDR3 sequences in the sample; 10% occur only once, and 2% to 3% lies in the top ten. The sequences come from PBMCs from the stem cell graft donor, collected from the stem cell graft. The receptors shown here come from a human donor who donated a stem cell graft to a child with acute lymphoblastic leukemia.

This clonotype has just a few counts. Here the CDR3 reads CASSFSGVDEQFF. The CDR3 DNA reads as TGTGCCAGCAGTTTCTCAGGCGTGGATGAGCAGTTCTTC. This rearrangement joins TRBV12-3 or TRBV12-4 to TRBJ2-1; D is ambiguous. V shed 3 bases and J shed 8 bases, with 11 bases lying between them. This CDR3 comprises 13 residues.

This clonotype came up a few times. The chain combines TRBV6-5 with TRBJ2-1; a weak D match, TRBD1 (5 bases). With 1 base removed from V and 4 bases from J, the gap between germline ends came to 23 bases. Germline loops: CDR1 MNHEY, CDR2 SVGAGI. The CDR3 is made up of 19 amino acids. The DNA for the CDR3 is TGTGCCAGCAGTTACTTCGCGTCAGGGCAGTTTGGGCGTTACAATGAGCAGTTCTTC. Encoded protein: CASSYFASGQFGRYNEQFF.

This clonotype appeared a few times. This chain links TRBV7-8 with TRBJ2-2, with D tentatively TRBD1 or TRBD2 (5 bases each). Germline CDR1 and CDR2: SGHVS and FQNEAQ. This CDR3 has 17 residues. Trimming left V 4 bases short and J 7 bases short, with 22 bases between. CDR3 coding DNA: TGTGCCAGCAGCTCCATCCAAATGGGGGAACGGGTCGGGGAGCTGTTTTTT. This encodes CASSSIQMGERVGELFF.

This clonotype came up a few times. The chain links TRBV7-6 to TRBJ2-7, with TRBD1 as a possible D gene (5 bases). With 5 bases removed from V and 6 bases from J, the gap between germline ends came to 23 bases. The CDR3 spans 16 residues. In germline, CDR1 is SGHVS, CDR2 FNYEAQ. CDR3 in DNA: TGTGCCAGCAGCCCCGGCTCTGGACAAGGGTGGGGCGAGCAGTACTTC. Translated, it gives CASSPGSGQGWGEQYF. The variable domain in full, completed from reference TRBV7-6 and TRBJ2-7, reads GAGVSQSPRYKVTKRGQDVALRCDPISGHVSLYWYRQALGQGPEFLTYFNYEAQQDKSGLPNDRFSAERPEGSISTLTIQRTEQRDSAMYRCASSPGSGQGWGEQYFGPGTRLTVT.

To note about this clonotype: A much larger clone is a single base away; this may be a read error. CDR3 coding DNA: TGTGCCAGCAGCTTCCGGGACAGGCCACTCTCTGGGGCCAACGGCCTGACTTTC. It is translated as CASSFRDRPLSGANGLTF. The V call is TRBV11-1, the J call TRBJ2-6; 8 nucleotides agree with TRBD1. The CDR3 consists of 18 residues. Germline loops: CDR1 SGHAT, CDR2 FQDESV (reference sequence).

This sequence joins TRBV4-2 and TRBJ1-4; no definite D call. The V end lost 0 bases, the J end lost 0 bases, and 11 bases lay between the germline ends. This CDR3 is 17 amino acids long. From germline, CDR1 is LGHNA and CDR2 YNFKEQ. CDR3 region: CASSQDPLGATNEKLFF. CDR3 nucleotides: TGTGCCAGCAGCCAAGATCCGCTGGGAGCAACTAATGAAAAACTGTTTTTT.

V is TRBV20-1 and J is TRBJ2-6; D gene unclear. The CDR3 sequence is 14 residues long. Trimming removed 0 bases from V and 0 bases from J, with 3 bases in between. Germline-derived CDR1 and CDR2 are DFQATT and SNEGSKA (reference sequence). The chain's CDR3 is CSARDSSGANVLTF. As DNA, the CDR3 is TGCAGTGCTAGAGACAGCTCTGGGGCCAACGTCCTGACTTTC.

This clonotype was seen only a few times. The rearrangement joins TRBV12-3 or TRBV12-4 to TRBJ2-1; D is unresolved. The V and J ends lost 6 bases and 7 bases respectively, with 19 bases between them. This CDR3 spans 15 amino acids. Here the CDR3 DNA reads TGTGCCAGCAGGCCGGGTAGGGTAACAAGGAATGAGCAGTTCTTC. Protein sequence: CASRPGRVTRNEQFF.

There are a few counts of this clonotype. The chain has TRBV4-3 and TRBJ2-2, with TRBD2 identical over 8 bases. The CDR3 has 18 amino acids. With V trimmed by 7 bases and J by 6 bases, 19 bases remained unmatched. CDR1 LGHNA and CDR2 YSLEER come from the germline V gene. The CDR3 region has the DNA TGCGCCAGCACCGTCCCCCCCGGGCGGGAGGTTAGATCCGGGGAGCTGTTTTTT. It codes for CASTVPPGREVRSGELFF.

The gene calls are TRBV29-1 and TRBJ2-1; TRBD1 or TRBD2 may be the D gene (5 bases each). Looked up from germline, CDR1 is SQVTM and CDR2 is ANQGSEA. This CDR3 has 11 amino acids. The V and J ends lost 3 bases and 9 bases respectively, with 9 bases between them. CDR3 region: CSVDSGGEQFF. DNA of the CDR3: TGCAGCGTTGACTCTGGGGGTGAGCAGTTCTTC.

The table lists this clonotype with a few counts. This chain links TRBV7-2 with TRBJ1-2; TRBD1 aligns across 10 bases. V lost 0 bases, J lost 10 bases, and 2 bases stayed unmatched. Germline CDR1 SGHTA, CDR2 FQGNSA. CDR3 length: 13 residues. CDR3 nucleotide sequence: TGTGCCAGCAGCTTAGCTAGACAGGGGGCCTACACCTTC. Translating it yields CASSLARQGAYTF. Combining the CDR3 with reference TRBV7-2 and TRBJ1-2 gives the whole variable domain GAGVSQSPSNKVTEKGKDVELRCDPISGHTALYWYRQSLGQGLEFLIYFQGNSAPDKSGLPSDRFSAERTGGSVSTLTIQRTQQEDSAVYLCASSLARQGAYTFGSGTRLTVV.

The sample holds a few counts of this clonotype. This sequence joins TRBV10-2 and TRBJ2-5; 7 bases are shared with TRBD1. The CDR3 consists of 13 residues. V lost 6 bases and J lost 4; bases outside the gene matches: 5. The V gene's germline CDR1 is WSHSY and CDR2 SAAADI. DNA for the CDR3: TGCGCCAGCAGCGCCGGACAGGCAGAGACCCAGTACTTC. It codes for CASSAGQAETQYF.

The table lists this clonotype with a few counts. The chain carries TRBV6-1 and TRBJ1-3; weak D call: TRBD1 (5 bases). V lost 0 bases and J lost 4, with 16 bases in between. Germline assignment: CDR1 MNHNS and CDR2 SASEGT. The CDR3 consists of 17 residues. The CDR3 DNA is TGTGCCAGCAGTGAAGCGAGTCTGTGGGGGACCGGAAACACCATATATTTT. The encoded protein is CASSEASLWGTGNTIYF.

This rearrangement joins TRBV6-2 or TRBV6-3 to TRBJ2-1, with D maybe TRBD2 (5 bases). The germline gives CDR1 MNHEY, CDR2 SVGEGT. The ends were cut back, 5 bases at V and 0 bases at J, with 14 bases in the middle. The CDR3 runs to 16 residues. The CDR3 bases are TGTGCCAGCAGTCCGCGAGGAGGATACTCCTACAATGAGCAGTTCTTC. As protein: CASSPRGGYSYNEQFF.

This clonotype has a handful of counts. The V gene is TRBV29-1, the J gene TRBJ1-1, with a possible D match to TRBD1 (6 bases). CDR3 length: 14 residues. CDR1 SQVTM and CDR2 ANQGSEA come from the germline V gene. Trimming pared 3 bases from V and 5 bases from J, leaving 16 bases between. The CDR3 sequence is CSVEGHTLGTEAFF. CDR3 bases: TGCAGCGTTGAGGGACATACCCTAGGTACTGAAGCTTTCTTT.

This clonotype was found a few times. V is TRBV7-6 and J is TRBJ2-3; D is undetermined. The CDR3 is 16 amino acids. Germline lookup yields CDR1 SGHVS and CDR2 FNYEAQ. V lost 6 bases, J lost 3 bases, and 19 bases lay in between. CDR3 sequence: CASRPLPGLATDTQYF. The CDR3 bases are TGTGCCAGCAGACCTCTCCCTGGGCTTGCAACAGATACGCAGTATTTT.

The chain joins TRBV5-6 to TRBJ2-4; the D call may be TRBD1 or TRBD2 (5 bases each). The CDR3 has 14 residues. Germline V CDR1 and CDR2: SGHDT, YYEEEE. V was trimmed by 1 base and J by 6 bases, leaving 11 bases between them. The CDR3, as DNA: TGTGCCAGCAGCTTGCGAGGGGCGGGAAACATTCAGTACTTC. Amino acid sequence: CASSLRGAGNIQYF.

This clonotype was seen a few times. The V and J genes are TRBV5-1 and TRBJ1-2; D remains unclear. CDR1 is SGHRS and CDR2 is YFSETQ in the germline V gene. The CDR3 totals 15 residues. The V gene lost 4 bases and the J gene lost 2 bases, with 15 bases spanning the gap. CDR3 in DNA: TGCGCCAGCAGCCCGGAGCCCGGGCAGAACTATGGCTACACCTTC. This sequence encodes CASSPEPGQNYGYTF.

This clonotype was picked up many times. V gene TRBV27 combines with J gene TRBJ2-5; the match to TRBD2 covers 7 bases. The CDR3 runs to 15 residues. Germline-derived CDR1 and CDR2 are MNHEY and SMNVEV (reference sequence). Trimming removed 4 bases from V and 4 bases from J; junction bases left unmatched: 9. CDR3: CASSSPREFGETQYF. CDR3 sequence (DNA): TGTGCCAGCAGTTCTCCGCGGGAGTTCGGAGAGACCCAGTACTTC.

This clonotype was counted between two and nine times. The chain employs TRBV24-1 and TRBJ2-7, with D uncertain. From germline, CDR1 is KGHDR and CDR2 SFDVKD. V lost 4 bases and J lost 9, with 12 bases in between. CDR3 length: 12 residues. CDR3 region: CATSDPDAVQYF. CDR3 nucleotides: TGTGCCACCAGTGACCCGGACGCTGTGCAGTACTTC.

This rearrangement joins TRBV20-1 to TRBJ2-1; D not certain. CDR1 DFQATT and CDR2 SNEGSKA come from the germline V gene (reference sequence). V lost 1 base to trimming and J lost 0 bases, with 10 bases between them. This CDR3 spans 15 amino acids. The CDR3 sequence: CSARGLYSSYNEQFF. CDR3 DNA: TGCAGTGCTAGAGGGTTATACAGCTCCTACAATGAGCAGTTCTTC.

The chain has TRBV7-9 and TRBJ2-7, with D maybe TRBD2 (5 bases). Trimming stripped 0 bases from V and 5 bases from J, with 8 bases between. Germline V CDR1 and CDR2: SEHNR, FQNEAQ (reference sequence). This CDR3 is 13 amino acids long. The CDR3 reads CASSLAGSDEQYF. In nucleotides, the CDR3 is TGTGCCAGCAGCTTAGCAGGGAGCGACGAGCAGTACTTC. The whole variable domain, remainder taken from reference TRBV7-9 and TRBJ2-7, is DTGVSQNPRHKITKRGQNVTFRCDPISEHNRLYWYRQTLGQGPEFLTYFQNEAQLEKSRLLSDRFSAERPKGSFSTLEIQRTEQGDSAMYLCASSLAGSDEQYFGPGTRLTVT.

This clonotype was detected only a few times. The chain links TRBV20-1 to TRBJ2-1; TRBD1 aligns across 9 bases. The CDR3 has 12 amino acids. Trimming cost V 4 bases and J 8 bases; bases outside gene matches: 3. Germline-derived CDR1 and CDR2 are DFQATT and SNEGSKA (reference sequence). The CDR3 nucleotides are TGCAGTGCTACTCGGACAGGGGATGAGCAGTTCTTC. As protein: CSATRTGDEQFF.

V usage is TRBV4-1 and J usage is TRBJ2-1, with 13 bases lining up with TRBD2. This CDR3 spans 17 amino acids. V lost 1 base, J lost 5 bases, and 5 bases stayed unmatched. In germline, CDR1 is MGHRA, CDR2 YSYEKL. This CDR3 reads CASSQGGLAGPHNEQFF. DNA for the CDR3: TGCGCCAGCAGCCAAGGGGGACTAGCGGGACCCCACAATGAGCAGTTCTTC.

The J gene is TRBJ2-7, the V gene TRBV5-1, with 7 nucleotides matching TRBD1. Germline CDR1 reads SGHRS; CDR2 reads YFSETQ. CDR3 length: 14 residues. J gave up 0 bases and V 4 bases, and 4 bases lay outside the gene matches. The DNA for the CDR3 is TGCGCCAGCAGCGGGAGACAGGGCTCCTACGAGCAGTACTTC. Translating gives CASSGRQGSYEQYF.

This clonotype was counted many times. J is TRBJ2-1 and V is TRBV4-3, with D perhaps matching TRBD1 (5 bases). This CDR3 has 15 amino acids. Trimming took off 1 base at V and 4 bases at J, with 11 bases between the two ends. Germline-derived CDR1 and CDR2 are LGHNA and YSLEER. The CDR3 nucleotides read TGCGCCAGCAGCCAAGTCGCAGACAGATACAATGAGCAGTTCTTC. Its translation: CASSQVADRYNEQFF.